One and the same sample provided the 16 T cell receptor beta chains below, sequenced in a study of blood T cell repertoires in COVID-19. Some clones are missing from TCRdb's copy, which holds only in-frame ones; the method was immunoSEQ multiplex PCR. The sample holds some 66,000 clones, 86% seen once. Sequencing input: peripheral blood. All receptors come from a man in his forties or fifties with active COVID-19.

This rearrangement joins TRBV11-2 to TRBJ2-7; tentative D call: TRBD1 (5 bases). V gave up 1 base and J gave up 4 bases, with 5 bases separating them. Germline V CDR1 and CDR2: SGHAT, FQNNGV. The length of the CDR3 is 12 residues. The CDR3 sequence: CASSLGTYEQYV. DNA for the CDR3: TGTGCCAGCAGCTTAGGGACATACGAGCAGTACGTC.

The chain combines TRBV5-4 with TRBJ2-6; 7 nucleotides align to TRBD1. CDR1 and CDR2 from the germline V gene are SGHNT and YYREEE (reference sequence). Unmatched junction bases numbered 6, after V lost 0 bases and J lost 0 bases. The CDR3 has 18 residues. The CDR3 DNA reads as TGTGCCAGCAGCTTGGAGGGACAGCAATTCTCTGGGGCCAACGTCCTGACTTTC. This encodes CASSLEGQQFSGANVLTF.

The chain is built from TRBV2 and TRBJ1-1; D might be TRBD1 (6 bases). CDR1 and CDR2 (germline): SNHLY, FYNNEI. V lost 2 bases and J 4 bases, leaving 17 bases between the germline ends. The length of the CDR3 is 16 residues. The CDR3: CASSERGGMDVTEAFF. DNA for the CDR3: TGTGCCAGCAGTGAAAGGGGGGGAATGGATGTCACTGAAGCTTTCTTT. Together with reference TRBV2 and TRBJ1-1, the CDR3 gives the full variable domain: EPEVTQTPSHQVTQMGQEVILRCVPISNHLYFYWYRQILGQKVEFLVSFYNNEISEKSEIFDDQFSVERPDGSNFTLKIRSTKLEDSAMYFCASSERGGMDVTEAFFGQGTRLTVV.

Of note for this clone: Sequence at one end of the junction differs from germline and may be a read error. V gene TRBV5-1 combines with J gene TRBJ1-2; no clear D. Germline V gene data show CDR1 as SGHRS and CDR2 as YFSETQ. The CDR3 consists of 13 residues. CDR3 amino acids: CASSWVVGQPDAF. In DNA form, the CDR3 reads TGCGCCAGCAGCTGGGTAGTTGGGCAGCCCGACGCCTTC.

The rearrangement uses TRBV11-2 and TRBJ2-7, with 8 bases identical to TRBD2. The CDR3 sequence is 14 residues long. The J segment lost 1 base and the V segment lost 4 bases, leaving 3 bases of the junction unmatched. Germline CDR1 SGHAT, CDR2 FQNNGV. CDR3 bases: TGTGCCAGCAGCTCGAGCGGGGGATCCTACGAGCAGTACTTC. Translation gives CASSSSGGSYEQYF.

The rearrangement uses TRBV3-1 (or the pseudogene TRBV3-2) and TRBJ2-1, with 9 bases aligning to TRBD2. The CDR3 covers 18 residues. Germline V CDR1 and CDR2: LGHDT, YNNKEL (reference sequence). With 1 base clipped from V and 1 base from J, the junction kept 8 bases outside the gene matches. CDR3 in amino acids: CASSQGLAALRSYNEQFF. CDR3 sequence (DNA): TGTGCCAGCAGCCAAGGACTAGCGGCCTTAAGGTCCTACAATGAGCAGTTCTTC.

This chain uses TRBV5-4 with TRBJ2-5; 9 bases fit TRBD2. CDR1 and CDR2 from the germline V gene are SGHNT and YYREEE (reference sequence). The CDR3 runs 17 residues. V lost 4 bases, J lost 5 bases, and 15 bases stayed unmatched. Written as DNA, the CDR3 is TGTGCCAGCAGCGCCCGATCGGTGCGGGGGGGCGTTGAGACCCAGTACTTC. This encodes CASSARSVRGGVETQYF.

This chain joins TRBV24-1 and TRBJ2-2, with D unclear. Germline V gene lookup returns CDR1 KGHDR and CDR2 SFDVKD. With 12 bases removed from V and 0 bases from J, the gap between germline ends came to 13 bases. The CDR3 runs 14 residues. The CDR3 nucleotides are TGTGCCTCGGCGGCATCCGCGAACACCGGGGAGCTGTTTTTT. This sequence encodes CASAASANTGELFF.

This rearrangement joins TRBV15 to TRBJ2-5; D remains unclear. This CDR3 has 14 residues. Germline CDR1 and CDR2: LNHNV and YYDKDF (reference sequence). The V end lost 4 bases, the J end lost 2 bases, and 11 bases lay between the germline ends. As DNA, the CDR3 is TGTGCCACCAGCACCCGGCGGTCTCAAGAGACCCAGTACTTC. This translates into CATSTRRSQETQYF.

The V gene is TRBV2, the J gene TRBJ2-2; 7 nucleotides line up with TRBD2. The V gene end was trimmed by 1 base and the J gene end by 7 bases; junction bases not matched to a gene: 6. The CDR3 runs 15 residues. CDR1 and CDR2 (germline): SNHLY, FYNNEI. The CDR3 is CASSEGGAGNGELFF. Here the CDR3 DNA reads TGTGCCAGCAGTGAAGGGGGAGCGGGGAACGGGGAGCTGTTTTTT.

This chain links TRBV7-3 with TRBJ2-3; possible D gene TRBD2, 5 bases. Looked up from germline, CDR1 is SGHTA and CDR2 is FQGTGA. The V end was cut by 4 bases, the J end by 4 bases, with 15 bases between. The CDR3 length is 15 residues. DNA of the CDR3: TGTGCCAGCAGCTCCTCAGGCGGGCTGGCAGATACGCAGTATTTT. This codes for CASSSSGGLADTQYF.

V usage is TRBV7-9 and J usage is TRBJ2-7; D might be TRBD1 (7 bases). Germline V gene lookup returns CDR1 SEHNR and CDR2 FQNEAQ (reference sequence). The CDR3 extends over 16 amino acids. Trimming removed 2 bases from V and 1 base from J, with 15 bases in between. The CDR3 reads CASSLRGGDRSYEQYF. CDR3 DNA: TGTGCCAGCAGCTTAAGGGGCGGGGACAGATCCTACGAGCAGTACTTC.

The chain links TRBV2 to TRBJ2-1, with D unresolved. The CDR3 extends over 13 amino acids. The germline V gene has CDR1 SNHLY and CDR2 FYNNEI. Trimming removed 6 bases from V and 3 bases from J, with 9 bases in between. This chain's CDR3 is CASSVELYNEQFF. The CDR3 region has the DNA TGTGCCAGCAGCGTCGAGCTCTACAATGAGCAGTTCTTC.

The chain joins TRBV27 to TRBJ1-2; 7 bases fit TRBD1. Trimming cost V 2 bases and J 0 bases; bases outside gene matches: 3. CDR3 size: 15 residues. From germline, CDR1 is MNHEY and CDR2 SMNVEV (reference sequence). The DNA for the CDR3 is TGTGCCAGCAGTTTAAGGACAGGAGCTAACTATGGCTACACCTTC. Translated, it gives CASSLRTGANYGYTF.

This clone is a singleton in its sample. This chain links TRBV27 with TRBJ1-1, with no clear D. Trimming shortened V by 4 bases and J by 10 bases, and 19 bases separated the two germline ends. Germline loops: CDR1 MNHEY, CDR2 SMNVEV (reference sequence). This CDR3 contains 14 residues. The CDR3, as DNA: TGTGCCAGCAGTTCACCAAACCTTAGTTTTCGAGCTTTCTTT. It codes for CASSSPNLSFRAFF.

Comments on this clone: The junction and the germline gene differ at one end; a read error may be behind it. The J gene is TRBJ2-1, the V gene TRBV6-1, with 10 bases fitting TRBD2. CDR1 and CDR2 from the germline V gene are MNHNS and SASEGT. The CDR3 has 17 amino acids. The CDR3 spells CASSESIAGGSNNEQFF. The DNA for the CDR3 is TGTGCCAGCAGTGAGTCTATAGCGGGAGGCTCCAACAATGAGCAGTTCTTC.